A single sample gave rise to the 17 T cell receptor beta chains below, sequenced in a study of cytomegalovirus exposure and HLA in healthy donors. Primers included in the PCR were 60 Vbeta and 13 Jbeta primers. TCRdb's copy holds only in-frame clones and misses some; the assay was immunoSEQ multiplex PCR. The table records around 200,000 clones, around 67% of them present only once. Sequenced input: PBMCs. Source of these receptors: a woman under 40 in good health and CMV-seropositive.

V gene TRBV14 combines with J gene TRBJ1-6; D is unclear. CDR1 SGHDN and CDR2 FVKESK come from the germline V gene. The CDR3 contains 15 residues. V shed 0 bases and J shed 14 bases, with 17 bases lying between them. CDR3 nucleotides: TGTGCCAGCAGCCAAGACTATTCGGACGCCGGGGCCCTCCACTTT. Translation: CASSQDYSDAGALHF.

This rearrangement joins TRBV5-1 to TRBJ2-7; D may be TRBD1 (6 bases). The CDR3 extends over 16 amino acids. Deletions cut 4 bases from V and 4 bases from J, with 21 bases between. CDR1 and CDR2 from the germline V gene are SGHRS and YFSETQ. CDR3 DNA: TGCGCCAGCAGCCTAACGGGTGGGAGACAGGTGTACGAGCAGTACTTC. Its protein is CASSLTGGRQVYEQYF.

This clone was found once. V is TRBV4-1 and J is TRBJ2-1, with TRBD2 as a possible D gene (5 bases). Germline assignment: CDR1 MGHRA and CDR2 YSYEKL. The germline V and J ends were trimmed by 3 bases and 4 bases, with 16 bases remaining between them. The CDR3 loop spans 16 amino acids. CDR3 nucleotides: TGCGCCAGCAGCCAGCGGACTTCCCTCTCATACAATGAGCAGTTCTTC. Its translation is CASSQRTSLSYNEQFF.

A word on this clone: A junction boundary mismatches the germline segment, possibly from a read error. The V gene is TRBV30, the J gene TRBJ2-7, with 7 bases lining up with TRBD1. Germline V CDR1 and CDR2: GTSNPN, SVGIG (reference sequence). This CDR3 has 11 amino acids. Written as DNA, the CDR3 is TGTGCCCGGAGACAGGGCTACGAGCAGTACTTC. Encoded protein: CARRQGYEQYF.

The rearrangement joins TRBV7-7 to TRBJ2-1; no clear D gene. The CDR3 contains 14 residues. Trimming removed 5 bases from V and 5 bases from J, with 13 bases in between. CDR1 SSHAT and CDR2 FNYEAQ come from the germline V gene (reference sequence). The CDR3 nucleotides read TGTGCCAGCAGCCCCGCGGCCTCAGACAATGAGCAGTTCTTC. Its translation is CASSPAASDNEQFF.

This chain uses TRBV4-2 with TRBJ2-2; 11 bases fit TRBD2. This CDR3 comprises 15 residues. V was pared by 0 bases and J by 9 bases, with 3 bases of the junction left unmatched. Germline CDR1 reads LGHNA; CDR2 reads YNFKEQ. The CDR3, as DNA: TGTGCCAGCAGCCAAGACACTAGCGGGAGTAGGGAGCTGTTTTTT. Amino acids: CASSQDTSGSRELFF.

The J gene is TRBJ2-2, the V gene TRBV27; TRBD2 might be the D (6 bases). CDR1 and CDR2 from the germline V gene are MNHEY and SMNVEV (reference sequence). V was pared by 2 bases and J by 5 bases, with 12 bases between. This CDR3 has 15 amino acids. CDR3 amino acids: CASSLDRLGTGELFF. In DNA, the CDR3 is TGTGCCAGCAGTTTAGACCGACTAGGTACCGGGGAGCTGTTTTTT.

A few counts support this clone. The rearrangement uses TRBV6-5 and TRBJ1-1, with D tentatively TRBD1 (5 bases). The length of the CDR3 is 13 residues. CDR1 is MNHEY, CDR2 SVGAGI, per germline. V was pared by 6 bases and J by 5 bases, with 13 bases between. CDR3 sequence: CASSRRRGTEAFF. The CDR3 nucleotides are TGTGCCAGCAGCCGCCGGCGGGGGACTGAAGCTTTCTTT.

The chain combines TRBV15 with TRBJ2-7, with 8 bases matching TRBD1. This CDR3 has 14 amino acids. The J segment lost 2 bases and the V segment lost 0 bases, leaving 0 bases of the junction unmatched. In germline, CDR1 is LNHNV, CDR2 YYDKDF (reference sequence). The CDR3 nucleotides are TGTGCCACCAGCAGAGACAGGGGGCCCTACGAGCAGTACTTC. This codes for CATSRDRGPYEQYF.

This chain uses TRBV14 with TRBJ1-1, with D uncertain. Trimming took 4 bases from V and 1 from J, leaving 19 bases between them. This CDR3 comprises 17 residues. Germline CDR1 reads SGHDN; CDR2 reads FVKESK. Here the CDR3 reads CASSPPSGALGNTEAFF. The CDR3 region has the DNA TGTGCCAGCAGCCCCCCCTCGGGAGCCCTCGGGAACACTGAAGCTTTCTTT.

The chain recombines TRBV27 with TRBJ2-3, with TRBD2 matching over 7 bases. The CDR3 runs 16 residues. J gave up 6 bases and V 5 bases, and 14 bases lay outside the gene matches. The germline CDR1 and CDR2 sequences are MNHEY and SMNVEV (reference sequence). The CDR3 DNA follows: TGTGCCAGCAGTGCCTGGACTAGGATGAAGTCGGATACGCAGTATTTT. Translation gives CASSAWTRMKSDTQYF.

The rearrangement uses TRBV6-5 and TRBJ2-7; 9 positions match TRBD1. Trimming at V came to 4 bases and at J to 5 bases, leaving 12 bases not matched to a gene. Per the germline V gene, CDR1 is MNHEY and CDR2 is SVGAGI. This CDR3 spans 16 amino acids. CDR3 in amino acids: CASSLNRGRIGDEQYF. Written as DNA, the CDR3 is TGTGCCAGCAGTTTAAACAGGGGGCGCATTGGGGACGAGCAGTACTTC.

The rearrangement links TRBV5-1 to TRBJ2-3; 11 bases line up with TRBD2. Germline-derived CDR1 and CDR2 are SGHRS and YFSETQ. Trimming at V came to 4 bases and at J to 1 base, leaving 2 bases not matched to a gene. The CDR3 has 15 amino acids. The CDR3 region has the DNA TGCGCCAGCAGCGAACTAGCGGGAGGCACAGATACGCAGTATTTT. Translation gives CASSELAGGTDTQYF. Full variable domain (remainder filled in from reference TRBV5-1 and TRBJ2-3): KAGVTQTPRYLIKTRGQQVTLSCSPISGHRSVSWYQQTPGQGLQFLFEYFSETQRNKGNFPGRFSGRQFSNSRSEMNVSTLELGDSALYLCASSELAGGTDTQYFGPGTRLTVL.

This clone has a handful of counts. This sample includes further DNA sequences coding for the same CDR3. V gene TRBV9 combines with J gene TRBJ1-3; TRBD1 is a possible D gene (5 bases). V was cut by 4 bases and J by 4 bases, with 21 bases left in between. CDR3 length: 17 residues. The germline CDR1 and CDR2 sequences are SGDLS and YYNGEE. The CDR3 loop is CASSPTPSGGYGNTIYF. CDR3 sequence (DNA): TGTGCCAGCAGCCCGACCCCTTCGGGGGGGTACGGAAACACCATATATTTT. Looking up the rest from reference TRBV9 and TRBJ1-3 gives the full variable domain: DSGVTQTPKHLITATGQRVTLRCSPRSGDLSVYWYQQSLDQGLQFLIQYYNGEERAKGNILERFSAQQFPDLHSELNLSSLELGDSALYFCASSPTPSGGYGNTIYFGEGSWLTVV.

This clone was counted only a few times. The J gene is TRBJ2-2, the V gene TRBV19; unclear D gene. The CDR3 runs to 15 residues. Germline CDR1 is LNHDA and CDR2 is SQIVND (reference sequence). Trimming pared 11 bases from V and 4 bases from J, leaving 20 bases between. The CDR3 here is CAGPGLNSGTGELFF. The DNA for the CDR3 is TGTGCCGGCCCGGGTCTGAATAGTGGCACCGGGGAGCTGTTTTTT.

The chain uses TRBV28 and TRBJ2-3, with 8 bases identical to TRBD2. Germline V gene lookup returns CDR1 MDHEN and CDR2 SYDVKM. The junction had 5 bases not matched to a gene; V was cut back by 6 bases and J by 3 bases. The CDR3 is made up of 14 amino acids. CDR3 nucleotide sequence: TGTGCCAGCAGCTTCCCTAGCGGGACAGATACGCAGTATTTT. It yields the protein CASSFPSGTDTQYF.

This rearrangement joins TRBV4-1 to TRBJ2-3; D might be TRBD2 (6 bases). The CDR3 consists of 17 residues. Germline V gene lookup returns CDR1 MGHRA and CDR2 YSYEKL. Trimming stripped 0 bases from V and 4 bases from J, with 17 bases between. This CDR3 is CASSQEFVGGPADTQYF. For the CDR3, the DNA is TGCGCCAGCAGCCAAGAATTTGTGGGAGGACCGGCAGATACGCAGTATTTT.